The rows below give T cell receptor beta chains drawn from one sample of a study of cytomegalovirus exposure and HLA in healthy donors. This table comes from immunoSEQ multiplex PCR, and its TCRdb copy is limited to in-frame clones, with some not included. The sample carries hundreds of thousands of clones, almost 80% recorded once. What was sequenced was PBMCs. These receptors were collected from a male donor in good health and CMV-seronegative. Both conserved end residues are part of each CDR3. A D gene is named only where the DNA matches it firmly. Not every row has a clone size; where given, it reads once, few, many or a size class.

v_gene	d_gene	abundance	j_gene	CDR3aa	CDR3nt
TRBV7-9	TRBD2	.	TRBJ2-1	CASSLARGGRSYNEQFF	TGTGCCAGCAGCTTAGCACGGGGGGGCCGGTCCTACAATGAGCAGTTCTTC
TRBV5-4	TRBD1	.	TRBJ2-7	CASSSRQGSYEQYF	TGTGCCAGCAGCTCAAGACAGGGATCCTACGAGCAGTACTTC
TRBV5-1	.	.	TRBJ2-1	CASSFSQRAHNEQFF	TGCGCCAGCAGCTTCTCACAGAGAGCCCACAATGAGCAGTTCTTC
TRBV7-3	.	few	TRBJ2-3	CASSLSPSTDTQYF	TGTGCCAGCAGCCTTTCCCCTAGCACAGATACGCAGTATTTT
TRBV28	.	.	TRBJ2-7	CASSLTQVGWGQYF	TGTGCCAGCAGTTTAACACAGGTGGGGTGGGGGCAGTACTTC
TRBV10-3	.	.	TRBJ1-1	CAISENRLNTEAFF	TGTGCCATCAGTGAAAACAGGTTGAACACTGAAGCTTTCTTT
TRBV7-9	.	.	TRBJ2-7	CASSSTRLQSYEQYF	TGTGCCAGCAGCTCCACCCGACTCCAATCCTACGAGCAGTACTTC
TRBV19	TRBD1	.	TRBJ1-1	CASSRQGDTEAFF	TGTGCCAGTAGTAGACAGGGGGACACTGAAGCTTTCTTT
TRBV5-6	.	.	TRBJ2-7	CASSLALSEQYF	TGTGCCAGCAGCTTGGCCCTCAGCGAGCAGTACTTC
TRBV5-5	.	.	TRBJ1-2	CASSSTGQFYGYTF	TGTGCCAGCAGCTCGACTGGACAGTTCTATGGCTACACCTTC
TRBV18	.	.	TRBJ1-4	CASSPLEWGEKLFF	TGTGCCAGCTCACCACTCGAGTGGGGCGAAAAACTGTTTTTT
TRBV5-4	.	few	TRBJ2-5	CASSLSSGRETQYF	TGTGCCAGCAGCTTGTCTTCCGGGAGAGAGACCCAGTACTTC
TRBV4-1	TRBD1	.	TRBJ2-1	CASSQEGRQGAWDEQFF	TGCGCCAGCAGCCAAGAGGGGAGACAGGGGGCATGGGATGAGCAGTTCTTC
TRBV5-1	.	.	TRBJ2-5	CASSLGERVVGETQYF	TGCGCCAGCAGCTTGGGAGAGCGGGTTGTAGGAGAGACCCAGTACTTC
TRBV6-5	TRBD1	.	TRBJ1-4	CASSNGQGLGEKLFF	TGTGCCAGCAGTAACGGACAGGGTTTGGGGGAAAAACTGTTTTTT
TRBV28	TRBD1	few	TRBJ1-1	CASFSLTGGTEAFF	TGTGCCAGCTTTTCCTTAACAGGGGGAACTGAAGCTTTCTTT
TRBV5-5	TRBD1	.	TRBJ1-5	CASSRDRGLSNQSQHF	TGTGCCAGCTCCCGGGACAGGGGGCTTAGCAATCAGTCCCAGCATTTT
TRBV30	TRBD2	few	TRBJ2-7	CASGGTYEQYF	TGTGCCTCGGGAGGGACCTACGAGCAGTACTTC
TRBV7-6	.	.	TRBJ1-1	CASSLGGVRTEAFF	TGTGCCAGCAGCTTAGGCGGGGTTCGCACTGAAGCTTTCTTT
TRBV4-2	TRBD1	.	TRBJ2-3	CASSQVRIGITTGELTDTQYF	TGTGCCAGCAGCCAAGTTCGGATCGGTATAACCACAGGGGAGCTCACAGATACGCAGTATTTT
TRBV18	TRBD1	.	TRBJ2-3	CASSPRTGGADTQYF	TGTGCCAGCTCACCTAGGACAGGGGGCGCAGATACGCAGTATTTT
TRBV6-5	.	.	TRBJ2-7	CASSQSQEQYF	TGTGCCAGCAGTCAATCCCAGGAGCAGTACTTC
TRBV30	TRBD1	.	TRBJ1-4	CAWSGQGVNEKLFF	TGTGCCTGGAGTGGACAGGGAGTTAATGAAAAACTGTTTTTT
TRBV5-8	.	.	TRBJ2-5	CASSLDGTRPETQYF	TGTGCCAGCAGCTTGGACGGGACTCGGCCGGAGACCCAGTACTTC
TRBV4-1	TRBD1	.	TRBJ1-6	CASSQDGTGRASPLHF	TGCGCCAGCAGCCAAGACGGGACAGGGAGGGCTTCACCCCTCCACTTT